A single TCR beta chain is shown here with its context. Its antigen is currently not known. Per-base quality was not reported, and no clone a single base away is much larger than it. Graves' hyperthyroidism was defined as stable when no progression to ophthalmopathy occurred over 18 months of follow-up. Hyperthyroidism patients were newly diagnosed, with disease duration under 2 months, and aged 18 to 65 years. Any patient with an uncontrolled infection, another autoimmune disease, pregnancy or lactation was excluded. Clinical symptoms, serum thyroxine and TRAb, thyroid ultrasound, and orbital computed tomography formed the basis for the diagnoses. PBMCs were isolated from 7.5 to 10 ml of fresh peripheral blood by Ficoll-Paque density gradient centrifugation. Total RNA was extracted with Trizol reagent, and quality was checked on an Agilent 2100 Bioanalyzer. These data belong to a study of T cells in Graves' hyperthyroidism and ophthalmopathy (dated 2019 in TCRdb). In the study overall: Peripheral blood was collected at initial diagnosis, before any treatment. Once sampling was done, hyperthyroidism patients were given methimazole at a starting dose of 30 mg daily, whereas ophthalmopathy patients were given high-dose intravenous methylprednisolone. To identify TCR V-J signatures that set the groups apart, the researchers used a discovery cohort of 100 patients, made up of around 40 with Graves' ophthalmopathy and some 55 with stable Graves' hyperthyroidism. An independent validation cohort of about 20 hyperthyroidism patients and 17 patients who later progressed to ophthalmopathy tested prospective prediction of ophthalmopathy. TCR Vbeta CDR3 sequencing of some 140 peripheral blood samples (approximately 44 ophthalmopathy, 75 to 80 hyperthyroidism and some 17 progressor patients) is reported in the paper. The 100 discovery patients were divided at random into training and test sets in a 7:3 ratio. In more than 5 Graves' hyperthyroidism patients, the study also compared T-cell repertoires from thyroid tissue with T-cell repertoires from blood.

Its CDR3 holds 14 amino acids, cysteine through phenylalanine. CDR3 DNA is the only sequence kept; it has 42 bases, read in frame from the first base. Ends trimmed: V by 6 bases, J by 3 bases; bases unmatched to a gene: 5. The germline V gene (reference sequence) specifies LNHDA as CDR1 and SQIVND as CDR2. The research as a whole found: Most expanded thyroid clonotypes (frequency above 0.001) were also detected in blood, a finding suggesting that blood repertoires may reflect thyroid immune responses. Ophthalmopathy was separated from stable hyperthyroidism by a 13 V-J signature model, with approximately 90% sensitivity and 81% to 82% specificity obtained in cross-validation and 80%/75% obtained in testing. In validation, the model predicted progression to ophthalmopathy with roughly 70% sensitivity and 72% to 85% specificity, a median of about six months before onset. No statistical method was used to fix the sample size in advance, and group allocation was not hidden from the investigators.

The TCR beta CDR3 regions were amplified from the RNA transcripts. The first round of RT-PCR for the TCR CDR3 was performed with the HTBI primer set and the Qiagen OneStep RT-PCR kit. Libraries were constructed in a second round of multiplex PCR, after which size selection and purification were performed. Libraries were sequenced paired-end with 100 bp reads on an Illumina HiSeq2000. In the authors' own workflow: SOAPnuke was used to process the raw data, throwing out any read that contained adapters or uncalled bases, had a mean Phred below 15, or lacked an exact constant-primer or identifier match. COPE v1.2.5 was used to merge the high-quality paired reads, and each unique nucleotide sequence was defined as a clonotype. Clonotypes were aligned to IMGT TRBV, TRBD and TRBJ reference segments using MiTCR v1.1. The analysis included only V-J combinations with a frequency above 0.0001, which together covered more than 98% of the repertoires. A TCS score was defined as the ratio between F50 (clonal expansion) and ExV (chaos), using BLOSUM62-based TCRdist between CDR3 peptides within each V-J. Welch's t-statistics and random forest reduced roughly 530 V-J features to roughly 13, which were used in a naive Bayes classifier (R e1071). TCRdb reprocessed the public reads (quality trimming at Q25 with fastp, clone calling with MiXCR) and kept in-frame beta chains. Under each unique CDR3 protein, matching rows form one entry showing the most common genes and DNA. TCRdb, rather than the study authors, made the V and J calls. This sample holds under 450,000 distinct CDR3 sequences; roughly 14% were observed only once. Of the sample, approximately 7.5% falls within the top ten clones.

The sequence was collected from a woman aged 18-30 years with Graves' hyperthyroidism. The chain employs TRBV19 and TRBJ2-1, with 7 middle bases fitting TRBD1. Sequences were obtained from blood. The CDR3 sequence is CASSLNRGYNEQFF. The nucleotides are TGTGCCAGTAGCCTGAACAGGGGCTACAATGAGCAGTTCTTC.